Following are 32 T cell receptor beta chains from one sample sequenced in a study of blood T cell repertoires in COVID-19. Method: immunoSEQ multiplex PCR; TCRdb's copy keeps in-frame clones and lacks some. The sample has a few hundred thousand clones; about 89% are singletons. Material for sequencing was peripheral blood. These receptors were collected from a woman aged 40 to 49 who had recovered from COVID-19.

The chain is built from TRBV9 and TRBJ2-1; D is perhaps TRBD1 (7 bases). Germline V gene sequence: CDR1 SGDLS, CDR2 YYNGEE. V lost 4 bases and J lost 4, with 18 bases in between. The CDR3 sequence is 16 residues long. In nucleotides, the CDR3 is TGTGCCAGCAGCCTAATCGGAGGGACAGAGTACAATGAGCAGTTCTTC. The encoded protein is CASSLIGGTEYNEQFF.

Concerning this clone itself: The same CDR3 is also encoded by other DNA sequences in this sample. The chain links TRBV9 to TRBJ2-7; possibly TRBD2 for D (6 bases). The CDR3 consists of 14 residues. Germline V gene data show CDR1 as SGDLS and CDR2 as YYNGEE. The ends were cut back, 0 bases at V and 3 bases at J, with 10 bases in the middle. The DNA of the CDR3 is TGTGCCAGCAGCGTAGCGGGAGTGGGCTACGAGCAGTACTTC. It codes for CASSVAGVGYEQYF.

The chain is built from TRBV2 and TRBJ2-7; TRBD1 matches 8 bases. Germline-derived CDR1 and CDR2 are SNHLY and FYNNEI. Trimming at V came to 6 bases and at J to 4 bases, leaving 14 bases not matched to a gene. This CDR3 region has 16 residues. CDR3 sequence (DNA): TGTGCCAGCAGGGACAGGGTGAGATCGGGTACGTACGAGCAGTACTTC. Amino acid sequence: CASRDRVRSGTYEQYF.

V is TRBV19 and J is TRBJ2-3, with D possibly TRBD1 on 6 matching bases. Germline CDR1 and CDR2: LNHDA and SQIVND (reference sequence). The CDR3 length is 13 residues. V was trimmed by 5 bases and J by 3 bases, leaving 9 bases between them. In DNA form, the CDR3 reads TGTGCCAGTAGTGTACAGGGAACAGATACGCAGTATTTT. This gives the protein CASSVQGTDTQYF. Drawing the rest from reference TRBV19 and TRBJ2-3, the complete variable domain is DGGITQSPKYLFRKEGQNVTLSCEQNLNHDAMYWYRQDPGQGLRLIYYSQIVNDFQKGDIAEGYSVSREKKESFPLTVTSAQKNPTAFYLCASSVQGTDTQYFGPGTRLTVL.

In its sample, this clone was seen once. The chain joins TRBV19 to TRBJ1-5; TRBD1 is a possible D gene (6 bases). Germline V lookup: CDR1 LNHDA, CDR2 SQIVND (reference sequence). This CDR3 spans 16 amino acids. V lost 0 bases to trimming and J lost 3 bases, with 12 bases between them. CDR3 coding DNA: TGTGCCAGTAGTATAGAGGCCGGGACACCCAATCAGCCCCAGCATTTT. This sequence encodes CASSIEAGTPNQPQHF.

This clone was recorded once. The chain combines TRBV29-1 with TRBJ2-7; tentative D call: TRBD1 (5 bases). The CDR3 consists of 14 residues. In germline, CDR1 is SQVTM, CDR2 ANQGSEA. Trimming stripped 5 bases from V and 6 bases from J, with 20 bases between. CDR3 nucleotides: TGCAGCGTTCGACGTCCAGGGCCTGCCGGCGAGCAGTACTTC. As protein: CSVRRPGPAGEQYF.

CDR3 DNA sequence: TGTGCCAGCAGTTTAGAGGACAGGGGGCTCACCTACGAGCAGTACTTC. Translating gives CASSLEDRGLTYEQYF. The rearrangement uses TRBV6-5 and TRBJ2-7, with 11 bases matching TRBD1. The germline CDR1 and CDR2 sequences are MNHEY and SVGAGI. J gave up 2 bases and V 4 bases, and 7 bases lay outside the gene matches. The CDR3 covers 16 residues.

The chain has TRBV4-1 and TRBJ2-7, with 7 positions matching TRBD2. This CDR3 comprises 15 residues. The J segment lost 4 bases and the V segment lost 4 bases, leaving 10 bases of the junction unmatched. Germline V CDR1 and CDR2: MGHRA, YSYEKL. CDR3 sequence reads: CASSPAAGRTYEQYF. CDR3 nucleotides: TGCGCCAGCAGCCCGGCAGCGGGAAGGACGTACGAGCAGTACTTC.

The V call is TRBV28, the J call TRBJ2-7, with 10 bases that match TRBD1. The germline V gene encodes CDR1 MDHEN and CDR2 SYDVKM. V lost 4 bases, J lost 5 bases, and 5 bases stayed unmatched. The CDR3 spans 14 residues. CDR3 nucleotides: TGTGCCAGCAGTTCGACAGGGGGCGCACACGAGCAGTACTTC. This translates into CASSSTGGAHEQYF.

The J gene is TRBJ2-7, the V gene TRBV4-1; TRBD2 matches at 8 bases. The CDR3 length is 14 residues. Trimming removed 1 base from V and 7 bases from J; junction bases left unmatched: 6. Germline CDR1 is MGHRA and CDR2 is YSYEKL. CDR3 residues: CASSQGTSLGEQYF. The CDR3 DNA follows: TGCGCCAGCAGCCAAGGGACTAGCCTGGGAGAGCAGTACTTC.

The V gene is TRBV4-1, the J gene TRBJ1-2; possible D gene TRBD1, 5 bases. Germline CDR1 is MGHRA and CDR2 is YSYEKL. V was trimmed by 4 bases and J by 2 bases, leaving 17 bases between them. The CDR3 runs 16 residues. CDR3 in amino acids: CASSPNPRTNNYGYTF. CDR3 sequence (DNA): TGCGCCAGCAGCCCTAATCCGAGGACAAACAACTATGGCTACACCTTC.

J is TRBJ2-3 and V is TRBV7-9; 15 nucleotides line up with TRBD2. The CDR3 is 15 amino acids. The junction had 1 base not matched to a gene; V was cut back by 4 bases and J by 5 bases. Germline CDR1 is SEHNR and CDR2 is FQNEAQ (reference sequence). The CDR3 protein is CASSWGLAGGDTQYF. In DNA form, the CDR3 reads TGTGCCAGCAGCTGGGGACTAGCGGGAGGAGATACGCAGTATTTT.

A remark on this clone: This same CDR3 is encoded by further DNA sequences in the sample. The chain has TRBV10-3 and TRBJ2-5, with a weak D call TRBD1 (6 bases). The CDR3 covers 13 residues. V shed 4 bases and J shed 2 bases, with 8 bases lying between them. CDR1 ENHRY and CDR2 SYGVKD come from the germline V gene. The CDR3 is CAISGQGQETQYF. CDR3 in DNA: TGTGCCATCAGTGGGCAGGGGCAAGAGACCCAGTACTTC.

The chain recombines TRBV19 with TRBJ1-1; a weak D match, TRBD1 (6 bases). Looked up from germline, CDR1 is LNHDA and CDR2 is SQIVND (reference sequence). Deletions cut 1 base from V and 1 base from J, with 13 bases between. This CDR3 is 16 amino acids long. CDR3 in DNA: TGTGCCAGTAGTATAGGCGGGGGGCTGGGGAACACTGAAGCTTTCTTT. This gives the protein CASSIGGGLGNTEAFF.

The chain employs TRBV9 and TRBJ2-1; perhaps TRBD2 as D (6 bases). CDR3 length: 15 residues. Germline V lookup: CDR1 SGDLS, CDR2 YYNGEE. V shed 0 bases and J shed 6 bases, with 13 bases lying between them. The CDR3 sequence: CASSVVSRGANEQFF. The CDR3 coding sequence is TGTGCCAGCAGCGTAGTCTCGCGGGGAGCCAATGAGCAGTTCTTC.

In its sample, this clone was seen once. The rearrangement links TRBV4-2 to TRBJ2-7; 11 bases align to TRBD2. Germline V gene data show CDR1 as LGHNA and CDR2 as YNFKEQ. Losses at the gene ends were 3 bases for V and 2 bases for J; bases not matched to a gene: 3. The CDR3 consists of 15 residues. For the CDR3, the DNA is TGTGCCAGCAGCCACGGGACTAGCGGCACCTACGAGCAGTACTTC. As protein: CASSHGTSGTYEQYF.

CDR3 sequence reads: CAINRNMNTEAFF. In nucleotides, the CDR3 is TGTGCCATCAACAGGAACATGAACACTGAAGCTTTCTTT. The genes are TRBV10-3 and TRBJ1-1, with a possible D match to TRBD1 (5 bases). The V gene lost 7 bases and the J gene lost 0 bases, with 9 bases spanning the gap. Germline V gene sequence: CDR1 ENHRY, CDR2 SYGVKD. The CDR3 length is 13 residues.

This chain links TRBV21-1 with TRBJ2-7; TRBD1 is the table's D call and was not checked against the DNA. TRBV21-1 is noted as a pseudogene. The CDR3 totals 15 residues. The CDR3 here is CASSHRSRGLYEQYF. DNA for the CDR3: TGTGCCAGCAGCCACCGAAGCAGGGGGCTCTACGAGCAGTACTTC.

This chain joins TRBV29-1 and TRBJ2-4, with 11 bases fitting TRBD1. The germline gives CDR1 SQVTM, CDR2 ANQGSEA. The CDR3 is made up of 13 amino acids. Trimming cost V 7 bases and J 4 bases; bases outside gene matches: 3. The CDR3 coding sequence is TGCAGCGCCGGACAGGGGGCAAAAAACATTCAGTACTTC. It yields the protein CSAGQGAKNIQYF.

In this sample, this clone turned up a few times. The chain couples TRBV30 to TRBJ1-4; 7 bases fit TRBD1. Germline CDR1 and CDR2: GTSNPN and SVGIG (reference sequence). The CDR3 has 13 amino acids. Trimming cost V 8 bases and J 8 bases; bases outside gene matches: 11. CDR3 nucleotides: TGTGCCACCCCGGGACAGCGAGACGAAAAACTGTTTTTT. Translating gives CATPGQRDEKLFF.

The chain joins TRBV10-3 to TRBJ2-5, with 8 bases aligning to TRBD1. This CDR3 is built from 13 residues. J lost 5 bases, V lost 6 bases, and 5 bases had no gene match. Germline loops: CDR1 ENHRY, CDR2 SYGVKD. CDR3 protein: CAISTTGDETQYF. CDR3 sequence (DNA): TGTGCCATCAGCACGACAGGGGACGAGACCCAGTACTTC.

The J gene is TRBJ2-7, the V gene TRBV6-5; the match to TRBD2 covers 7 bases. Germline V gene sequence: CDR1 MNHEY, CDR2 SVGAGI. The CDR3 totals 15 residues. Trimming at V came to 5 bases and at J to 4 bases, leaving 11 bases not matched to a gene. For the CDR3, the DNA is TGTGCCAGCAGTCCCAGTGGGGGGACTATTTACGAGCAGTACTTC. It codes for CASSPSGGTIYEQYF.

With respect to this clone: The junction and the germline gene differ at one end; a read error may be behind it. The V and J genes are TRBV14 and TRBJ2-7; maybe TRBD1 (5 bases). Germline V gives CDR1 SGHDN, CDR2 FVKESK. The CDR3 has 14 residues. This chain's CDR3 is CASSKDSSSYEQYF. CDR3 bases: TGTGCCAGCAGCAAAGACAGTTCCTCCTACGAGCAGTACTTC.

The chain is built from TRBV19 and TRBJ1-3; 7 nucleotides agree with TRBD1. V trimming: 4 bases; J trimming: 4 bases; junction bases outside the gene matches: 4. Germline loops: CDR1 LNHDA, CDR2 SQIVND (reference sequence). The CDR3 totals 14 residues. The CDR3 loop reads CASSTGQEGNTIYF. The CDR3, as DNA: TGTGCCAGTAGTACCGGACAGGAGGGAAACACCATATATTTT.

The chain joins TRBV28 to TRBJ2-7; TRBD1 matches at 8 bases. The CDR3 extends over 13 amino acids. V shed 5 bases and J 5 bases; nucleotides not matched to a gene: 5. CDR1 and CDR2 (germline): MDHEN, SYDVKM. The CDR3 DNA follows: TGTGCCAGCAGTAGGACAGGGTTCGACGAGCAGTACTTC. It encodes CASSRTGFDEQYF.

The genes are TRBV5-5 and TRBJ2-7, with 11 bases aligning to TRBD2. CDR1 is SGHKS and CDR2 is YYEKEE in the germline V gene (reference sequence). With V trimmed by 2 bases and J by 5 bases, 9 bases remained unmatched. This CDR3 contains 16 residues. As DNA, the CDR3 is TGTGCCAGCAGCTTTGGCCCCAAGACTAGCGGGAACGAGCAGTACTTC. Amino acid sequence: CASSFGPKTSGNEQYF.

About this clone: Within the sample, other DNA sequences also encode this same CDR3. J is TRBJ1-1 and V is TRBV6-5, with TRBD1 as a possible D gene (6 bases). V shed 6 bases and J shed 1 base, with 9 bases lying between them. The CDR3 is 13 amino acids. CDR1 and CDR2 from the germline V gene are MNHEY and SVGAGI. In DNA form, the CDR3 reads TGTGCCAGCAGAAGACAGGAGAACACTGAAGCTTTCTTT. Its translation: CASRRQENTEAFF.

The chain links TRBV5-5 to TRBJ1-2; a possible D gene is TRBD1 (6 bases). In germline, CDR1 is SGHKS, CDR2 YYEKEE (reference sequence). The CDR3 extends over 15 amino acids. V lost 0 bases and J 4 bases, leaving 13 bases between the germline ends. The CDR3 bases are TGTGCCAGCAGCTTGGGCGGAACAGGGATCTATGGCTACACCTTC. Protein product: CASSLGGTGIYGYTF. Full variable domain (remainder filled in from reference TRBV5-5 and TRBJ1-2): DAGVTQSPTHLIKTRGQQVTLRCSPISGHKSVSWYQQVLGQGPQFIFQYYEKEERGRGNFPDRFSARQFPNYSSELNVNALLLGDSALYLCASSLGGTGIYGYTFGSGTRLTVV.

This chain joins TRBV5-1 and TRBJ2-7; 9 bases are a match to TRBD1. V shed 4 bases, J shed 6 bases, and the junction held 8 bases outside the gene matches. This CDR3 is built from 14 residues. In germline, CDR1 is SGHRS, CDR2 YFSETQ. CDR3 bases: TGCGCCAGCAGCCGCGGACAGGGGAACCCCGAGCAGTACTTC. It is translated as CASSRGQGNPEQYF.

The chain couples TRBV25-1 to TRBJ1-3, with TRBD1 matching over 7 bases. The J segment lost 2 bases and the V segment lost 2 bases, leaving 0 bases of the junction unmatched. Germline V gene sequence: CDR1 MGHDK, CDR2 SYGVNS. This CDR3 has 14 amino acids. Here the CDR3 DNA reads TGTGCCAGCAGTGAAACAGGGGCTGGAAACACCATATATTTT. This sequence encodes CASSETGAGNTIYF. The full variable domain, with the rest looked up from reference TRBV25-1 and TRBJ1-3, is EADIYQTPRYLVIGTGKKITLECSQTMGHDKMYWYQQDPGMELHLIHYSYGVNSTEKGDLSSESTVSRIRTEHFPLTLESARPSHTSQYLCASSETGAGNTIYFGEGSWLTVV.

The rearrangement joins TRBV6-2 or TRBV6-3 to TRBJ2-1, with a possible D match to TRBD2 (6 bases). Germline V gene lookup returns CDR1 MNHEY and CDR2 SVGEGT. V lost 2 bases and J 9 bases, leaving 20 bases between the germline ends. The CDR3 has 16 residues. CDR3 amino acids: CASSYGLREGRGEQFF. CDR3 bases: TGTGCCAGCAGTTACGGGCTTCGAGAGGGGCGGGGTGAGCAGTTCTTC.

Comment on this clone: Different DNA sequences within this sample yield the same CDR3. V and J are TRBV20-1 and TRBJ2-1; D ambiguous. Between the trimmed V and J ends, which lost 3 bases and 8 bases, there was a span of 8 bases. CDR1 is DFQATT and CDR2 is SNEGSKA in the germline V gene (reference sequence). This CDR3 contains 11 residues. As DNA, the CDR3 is TGCAGTGCTAGTTCCCGCGATGAGCAGTTCTTC. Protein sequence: CSASSRDEQFF.